This T cell receptor beta chain was recorded in a study of CD8+CD57+ T cells in acquired aplastic anemia. Study overall: Quantities of DNA derived from sorted CD4+ and CD8+ cells averaged 3.2 ug.

The CDR3 has 15 amino acids. Trimming took 2 bases from V and 10 from J; bases not matched to a gene: 9. This clonotype was detected a few times. The study profiled TCR beta VDJ and CDR3 using genomic DNA as template. MiXCR, run by TCRdb on the reads, gives a single entry per CDR3 protein. The table lists about 81,000 distinct CDR3 sequences, more than 40% of them singletons. The clonotype comes from a human donor in good health, serving as a control. The chain is built from TRBV12-3 or TRBV12-4 and TRBJ2-1; 9 bases line up with TRBD2. The source material was sorted CD4+, CD8+, or CD8+CD57+ T cells (not recorded which) from PBMCs. CDR3 coding DNA: TGTGCCAGCAGTTTATTCGGCGGGGGGGCAAGGGAGCAGTTCTTC. This gives the protein CASSLFGGGAREQFF.